This T cell receptor (beta chain) was obtained from a study of response to subunit inactivated influenza vaccine. Findings of the study overall: The authors offered the suggestion that each seasonal influenza vaccination recruits few new T cells.

TCRdb processed the RT-PCR reads anew with MiXCR; each CDR3 protein has one entry. This table has approximately 300,000 distinct CDR3 sequences, 22% appearing once. CDR3 length equals 15 residues. Germline values: CDR1 MNHNS, CDR2 SASEGT. With 8 bases removed from V and 4 bases from J, the gap between germline ends came to 21 bases. Comments on this clonotype: Its antigen remains unknown.

Source: PBMCs from blood, taken 21 months after vaccination. The rearrangement links TRBV6-1 to TRBJ2-7; D may correspond to TRBD1 or TRBD2 (5 bases each). The receptor's source is a man aged 45 to 70 who received an inactivated influenza vaccine. The CDR3 protein is CASAQGRGTQYEQYF. The CDR3 nucleotides are TGTGCCAGCGCGCAAGGCCGGGGCACCCAATACGAGCAGTACTTC.